The 20 T cell receptor beta chains presented below share a single source sample, sequenced in a study of graft-versus-host responses after intestinal transplantation. TCRdb's copy holds only in-frame clones and misses some; the assay was immunoSEQ multiplex PCR. This table holds more than 20,000 clones, 75% to 90% found once. This material consisted of PBMCs, taken approximately four weeks after intestinal transplant. The receptors originated from a human patient who received an intestinal transplant, so some T cells may come from the graft donor.

This clone turned up a few times. The rearrangement links TRBV4-1 to TRBJ2-2; TRBD2 matches 7 bases. The CDR3 consists of 15 residues. The V gene end was trimmed by 3 bases and the J gene end by 6 bases; junction bases not matched to a gene: 7. Germline CDR1 is MGHRA and CDR2 is YSYEKL. The CDR3: CASSHPRGEAGELFF. The CDR3 DNA reads as TGCGCCAGCAGCCACCCCCGGGGGGAGGCCGGGGAGCTGTTTTTT.

The rearrangement uses TRBV28 and TRBJ1-4; D ambiguous. This CDR3 region has 15 residues. V was trimmed by 4 bases and J by 0 bases, leaving 9 bases between them. Germline lookup yields CDR1 MDHEN and CDR2 SYDVKM. CDR3 nucleotide sequence: TGTGCCAGCAGTTCTCAGGCTGCAACTAATGAAAAACTGTTTTTT. This encodes CASSSQAATNEKLFF. Full variable domain (missing parts from reference TRBV28 and TRBJ1-4): DVKVTQSSRYLVKRTGEKVFLECVQDMDHENMFWYRQDPGLGLRLIYFSYDVKMKEKGDIPEGYSVSREKKERFSLILESASTNQTSMYLCASSSQAATNEKLFFGSGTQLSVL.

V gene TRBV7-8 combines with J gene TRBJ2-7, with 7 bases fitting TRBD1. Germline CDR1 reads SGHVS; CDR2 reads FQNEAQ. The CDR3 has 15 amino acids. J gave up 2 bases and V 5 bases, and 9 bases lay outside the gene matches. The CDR3 bases are TGTGCCAGCAGCCTCTTCGACAGGGATCCCTACGAGCAGTACTTC. Amino acid sequence: CASSLFDRDPYEQYF. Full variable domain (rest looked up from reference TRBV7-8 and TRBJ2-7): GAGVSQSPRYKVAKRGQDVALRCDPISGHVSLFWYQQALGQGPEFLTYFQNEAQLDKSGLPSDRFFAERPEGSVSTLKIQRTQQEDSAVYLCASSLFDRDPYEQYFGPGTRLTVT.

This clone came up once. This chain connects TRBV6-6 to TRBJ1-6; no clear D gene. Germline V gene lookup returns CDR1 MNHNY and CDR2 SVGAGI (reference sequence). Trimming shortened V by 4 bases and J by 0 bases, and 7 bases separated the two germline ends. The CDR3 has 15 residues. The DNA of the CDR3 is TGTGCCAGCAGTTTATTGGGCTCCTATAATTCACCCCTCCACTTT. This translates into CASSLLGSYNSPLHF.

This chain joins TRBV4-1 and TRBJ2-5, with a possible D match to TRBD2 (5 bases). The closer fit of TRBJ2-7 to the DNA end suggests the J call may be wrong. The V gene's germline CDR1 is MGHRA and CDR2 YSYEKL. The CDR3 spans 14 residues. The CDR3 nucleotides are TGCGCCAGCAGCCAAGTTGGAGGTTGGTACGAGCAGTACTTC. Translation gives CASSQVGGWYEQYF.

V usage is TRBV9 and J usage is TRBJ1-2; the D is unclear. Germline V gene data show CDR1 as SGDLS and CDR2 as YYNGEE. V lost 0 bases and J lost 0, with 15 bases in between. The CDR3 is made up of 17 amino acids. The CDR3 bases are TGTGCCAGCAGCGTAGAGGGCGCTTACTCCTCTAACTATGGCTACACCTTC. Its translation is CASSVEGAYSSNYGYTF.

This sequence joins TRBV6-5 and TRBJ2-7; tentative D call: TRBD2 (6 bases). Germline CDR1 is MNHEY and CDR2 is SVGAGI. The CDR3 has 14 amino acids. V was cut by 3 bases and J by 2 bases, with 11 bases left in between. The CDR3 DNA follows: TGTGCCAGCAGTTATAGCGGATTTACCTACGAGCAGTACTTC. It is translated as CASSYSGFTYEQYF.

In its sample, this clone was seen a few times. The chain couples TRBV5-1 to TRBJ2-1; 8 bases agree with TRBD2. V lost 3 bases and J lost 3; bases outside the gene matches: 5. The CDR3 extends over 15 amino acids. Germline loops: CDR1 SGHRS, CDR2 YFSETQ. The DNA of the CDR3 is TGCGCCAGCAGCTCGGGGGGGCCCCTCTACAATGAGCAGTTCTTC. Translation gives CASSSGGPLYNEQFF. The full variable domain, completed using reference TRBV5-1 and TRBJ2-1, is KAGVTQTPRYLIKTRGQQVTLSCSPISGHRSVSWYQQTPGQGLQFLFEYFSETQRNKGNFPGRFSGRQFSNSRSEMNVSTLELGDSALYLCASSSGGPLYNEQFFGPGTRLTVL.

This chain uses TRBV18 with TRBJ1-4, with TRBD1 identical over 8 bases. Looked up from germline, CDR1 is KGHSH and CDR2 is LQKENI. The J segment lost 0 bases and the V segment lost 3 bases, leaving 3 bases of the junction unmatched. The CDR3 is made up of 16 amino acids. The CDR3 sequence is CASSPVQGATNEKLFF. DNA of the CDR3: TGTGCCAGCTCACCCGTACAGGGGGCAACTAATGAAAAACTGTTTTTT.

The chain couples TRBV29-1 to TRBJ1-1; the match to TRBD1 covers 10 bases. Per the germline V gene, CDR1 is SQVTM and CDR2 is ANQGSEA. The CDR3 loop spans 15 amino acids. The V and J ends lost 6 bases and 3 bases, in that order; junction bases with no gene match: 10. The CDR3 loop is CSVPGQGMRDTEAFF. In DNA form, the CDR3 reads TGCAGCGTCCCGGGACAGGGGATGAGGGACACTGAAGCTTTCTTT.

V and J are TRBV9 and TRBJ2-3, with 9 nucleotides matching TRBD1. V trimming: 4 bases; J trimming: 4 bases; junction bases outside the gene matches: 10. Germline lookup yields CDR1 SGDLS and CDR2 YYNGEE. The CDR3 has 16 amino acids. The CDR3 DNA reads TGTGCCAGCAGCCCACGGGGACAGGGCGTCTCAGATACGCAGTATTTT. Translated: CASSPRGQGVSDTQYF.

The V gene is TRBV15, the J gene TRBJ2-3; D is uncertain. CDR1 is LNHNV and CDR2 is YYDKDF in the germline V gene (reference sequence). V lost 3 bases, J lost 2 bases, and 3 bases lay in between. This CDR3 is built from 12 residues. The CDR3 nucleotides are TGTGCCACCAGCAGGAACACAGATACGCAGTATTTT. This codes for CATSRNTDTQYF.

The chain combines TRBV6-1 with TRBJ2-7, with a weak D call TRBD2 (5 bases). Trimming left V 8 bases short and J 1 base short, with 15 bases between. Germline V gene data show CDR1 as MNHNS and CDR2 as SASEGT. CDR3 length: 14 amino acids. The CDR3 spells CASGWSGSSYEQYF. The CDR3 DNA reads TGTGCCAGCGGTTGGAGCGGTTCATCCTACGAGCAGTACTTC.

The chain is built from TRBV19 and TRBJ2-3, with D possibly matching TRBD2 (5 bases). The ends were cut back, 0 bases at V and 4 bases at J, with 14 bases in the middle. Germline V gene data show CDR1 as LNHDA and CDR2 as SQIVND (reference sequence). CDR3 length equals 16 residues. CDR3 sequence (DNA): TGTGCCAGTAGTATAGATCGGGGATTTGGTTCAGATACGCAGTATTTT. This sequence encodes CASSIDRGFGSDTQYF. Looking up the rest from reference TRBV19 and TRBJ2-3 gives the full variable domain: DGGITQSPKYLFRKEGQNVTLSCEQNLNHDAMYWYRQDPGQGLRLIYYSQIVNDFQKGDIAEGYSVSREKKESFPLTVTSAQKNPTAFYLCASSIDRGFGSDTQYFGPGTRLTVL.

The chain joins TRBV28 to TRBJ2-5; 10 bases align to TRBD2. CDR3 size: 18 residues. Germline assignment: CDR1 MDHEN and CDR2 SYDVKM. Unmatched junction bases numbered 13, after V lost 3 bases and J lost 3 bases. CDR3 sequence reads: CASSFPLRLAGAEETQYF. The CDR3 bases are TGTGCCAGCAGTTTCCCCCTTAGGCTAGCGGGAGCTGAAGAGACCCAGTACTTC.

V usage is TRBV2 and J usage is TRBJ2-2, with 7 bases that match TRBD1. Trimming at V came to 6 bases and at J to 1 base, leaving 5 bases not matched to a gene. The length of the CDR3 is 15 residues. The germline V gene has CDR1 SNHLY and CDR2 FYNNEI. CDR3 amino acids: CASRGQNKNTGELFF. The CDR3 DNA follows: TGTGCCAGCAGGGGACAGAATAAGAACACCGGGGAGCTGTTTTTT.

V gene TRBV6-1 combines with J gene TRBJ2-7; 11 bases match TRBD2. V dropped 0 bases and J dropped 7; count of bases not matched to a gene: 5. The V gene's germline CDR1 is MNHNS and CDR2 SASEGT. This CDR3 has 15 amino acids. The CDR3 nucleotides read TGTGCCAGCAGTGAAGCCCGGCTAGCGGGAGGAGAGCAGTACTTC. Its protein product is CASSEARLAGGEQYF.

This chain connects TRBV5-1 to TRBJ1-1, with D uncertain. V shed 3 bases and J shed 5 bases, with 14 bases lying between them. This CDR3 is built from 14 residues. Germline V CDR1 and CDR2: SGHRS, YFSETQ. The CDR3 coding sequence is TGCGCCAGCAGCTACAACCCGCCGGGGACTGAAGCTTTCTTT. Residues: CASSYNPPGTEAFF.

The chain recombines TRBV5-5 with TRBJ1-1; D not resolved. The length of the CDR3 is 18 residues. V lost 1 base to trimming and J lost 0 bases, with 19 bases between them. The germline gives CDR1 SGHKS, CDR2 YYEKEE (reference sequence). DNA for the CDR3: TGTGCCAGCAGCTTGAGGGTGTTAGGAGACACCATGAACACTGAAGCTTTCTTT. It is translated as CASSLRVLGDTMNTEAFF.

This clone was counted a few times. J is TRBJ1-5 and V is TRBV6-4; D is unclear. V was trimmed by 3 bases and J by 6 bases, leaving 3 bases between them. Per germline, CDR1 MRHNA and CDR2 SNTAGT. This CDR3 spans 11 amino acids. DNA of the CDR3: TGTGCCAGCAGTGAGGGTCAGCCCCAGCATTTT. Its protein product is CASSEGQPQHF.